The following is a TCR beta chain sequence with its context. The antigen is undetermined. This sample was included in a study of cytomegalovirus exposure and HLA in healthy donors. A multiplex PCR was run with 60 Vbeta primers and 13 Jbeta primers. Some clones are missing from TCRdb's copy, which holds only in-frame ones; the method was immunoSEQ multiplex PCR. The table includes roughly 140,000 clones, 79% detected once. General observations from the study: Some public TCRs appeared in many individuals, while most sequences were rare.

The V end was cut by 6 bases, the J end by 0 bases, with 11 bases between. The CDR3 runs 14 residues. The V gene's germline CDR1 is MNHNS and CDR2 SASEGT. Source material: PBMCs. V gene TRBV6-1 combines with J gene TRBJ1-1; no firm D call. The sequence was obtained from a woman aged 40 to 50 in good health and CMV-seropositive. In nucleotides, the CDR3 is TGTGCCAGCAGGGGCGCGGGGTTGAACACTGAAGCTTTCTTT. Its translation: CASRGAGLNTEAFF.